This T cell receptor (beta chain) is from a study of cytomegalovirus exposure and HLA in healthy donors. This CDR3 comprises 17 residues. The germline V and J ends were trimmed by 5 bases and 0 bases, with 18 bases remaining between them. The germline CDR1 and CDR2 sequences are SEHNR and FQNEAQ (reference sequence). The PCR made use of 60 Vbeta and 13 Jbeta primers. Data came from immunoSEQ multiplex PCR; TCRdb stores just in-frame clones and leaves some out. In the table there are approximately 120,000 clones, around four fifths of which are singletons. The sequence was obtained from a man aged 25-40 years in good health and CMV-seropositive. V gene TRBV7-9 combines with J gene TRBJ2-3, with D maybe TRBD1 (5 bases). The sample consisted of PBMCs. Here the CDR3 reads CASSHTGGRKSTDTQYF. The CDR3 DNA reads TGTGCCAGCAGCCATACAGGTGGCCGCAAGAGCACAGATACGCAGTATTTT.